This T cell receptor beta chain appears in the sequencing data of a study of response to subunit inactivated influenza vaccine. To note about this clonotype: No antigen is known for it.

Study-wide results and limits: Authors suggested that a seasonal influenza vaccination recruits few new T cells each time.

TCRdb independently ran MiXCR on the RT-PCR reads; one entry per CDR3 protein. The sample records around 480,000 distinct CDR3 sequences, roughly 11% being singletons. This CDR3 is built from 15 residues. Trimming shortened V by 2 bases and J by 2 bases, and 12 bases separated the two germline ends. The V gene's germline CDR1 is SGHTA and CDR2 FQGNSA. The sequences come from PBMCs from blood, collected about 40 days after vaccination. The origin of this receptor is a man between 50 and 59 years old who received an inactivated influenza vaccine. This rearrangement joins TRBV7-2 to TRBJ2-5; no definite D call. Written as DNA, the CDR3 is TGTGCCAGCAGCTTAAAAAGGGCCCGACAAGAGACCCAGTACTTC. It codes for CASSLKRARQETQYF.